The next 24 T cell receptor beta chains were all read from a single sample in a study of blood T cells in healthy people across ages. A second PCR of 7 to 11 cycles used a sample-barcoded 5' primer and a J-beta primer mix. TCRdb fed the 5' RACE reads into MiXCR, producing one record per CDR3 protein. The sample yields roughly 1.5 million distinct CDR3 sequences, around 40% seen once. Sequenced input: blood. These receptors all stem from a woman aged 18-30 years in good health.

The chain recombines TRBV7-9 with TRBJ2-7; the D gene could be TRBD1 or TRBD2 (5 bases each). Trimming took 2 bases from V and 3 from J, leaving 11 bases between them. This CDR3 is built from 14 residues. Germline CDR1 and CDR2: SEHNR and FQNEAQ (reference sequence). CDR3 protein: CASSLYRGYYEQYF. CDR3 in DNA: TGTGCCAGCAGCTTATATCGGGGCTACTACGAGCAGTACTTC.

The genes are TRBV6-5 and TRBJ2-7; the D gene is possibly TRBD2 (5 bases). The CDR3 sequence is 14 residues long. Germline V lookup: CDR1 MNHEY, CDR2 SVGAGI. V was cut by 2 bases and J by 0 bases, with 8 bases left in between. CDR3 in amino acids: CASSYLTTSYEQYF. The CDR3 bases are TGTGCCAGCAGTTACCTGACTACCTCCTACGAGCAGTACTTC.

V is TRBV15 and J is TRBJ2-2, with TRBD1 identical over 7 bases. The V segment lost 2 bases and the J segment 5 bases; nucleotides outside the gene matches: 8. The CDR3 loop spans 16 amino acids. Germline V gene lookup returns CDR1 LNHNV and CDR2 YYDKDF (reference sequence). This chain's CDR3 is CATSRSPTGRTGELFF. In DNA form, the CDR3 reads TGTGCCACCAGCAGATCACCGACAGGGCGGACCGGGGAGCTGTTTTTT.

This clonotype appeared once. The rearrangement links TRBV6-5 to TRBJ2-2; D gene unclear. V was clipped by 0 bases and J by 3 bases, with 8 bases between them. Germline lookup yields CDR1 MNHEY and CDR2 SVGAGI. The CDR3 covers 15 residues. The CDR3 DNA reads as TGTGCCAGCAGTTACTCATCCTCACACACCGGGGAGCTGTTTTTT. This codes for CASSYSSSHTGELFF.

For this clonotype: A much larger clonotype is one base distant, so this may be a read error. CDR3 residues: CNVDWAPDTQYF. CDR3 coding DNA: TGCAACGTTGATTGGGCCCCAGATACGCAGTATTTT. The J gene is TRBJ2-3, the V gene TRBV29-1; D is undetermined. This CDR3 has 12 residues. Germline V gene lookup returns CDR1 SQVTM and CDR2 ANQGSEA.

The chain recombines TRBV19 with TRBJ1-2; TRBD1 matches 8 bases. Trimming removed 4 bases from V and 3 bases from J; junction bases left unmatched: 10. Per germline, CDR1 LNHDA and CDR2 SQIVND (reference sequence). The CDR3 runs 16 residues. The CDR3 DNA follows: TGTGCCAGTAGTAGCACCCGGGACAGGTTCGACTATGGCTACACCTTC. Amino acids: CASSSTRDRFDYGYTF. The full variable domain, its missing parts supplied by reference TRBV19 and TRBJ1-2, is DGGITQSPKYLFRKEGQNVTLSCEQNLNHDAMYWYRQDPGQGLRLIYYSQIVNDFQKGDIAEGYSVSREKKESFPLTVTSAQKNPTAFYLCASSSTRDRFDYGYTFGSGTRLTVV.

The chain employs TRBV6-5 and TRBJ2-5, with D unclear. Near its end, the DNA agrees better with TRBJ2-7, so the J call may be wrong. This CDR3 has 15 residues. From germline, CDR1 is MNHEY and CDR2 SVGAGI. The CDR3 DNA is TGTGCCAGCAGTTCCCTTACCGGGTCACCCTACGAGCAGTACTTC. The encoded protein is CASSSLTGSPYEQYF.

The chain is built from TRBV4-1 and TRBJ1-2; D unresolved. The V end was cut by 6 bases, the J end by 2 bases, with 28 bases between. Per the germline V gene, CDR1 is MGHRA and CDR2 is YSYEKL. This CDR3 is 19 amino acids long. This chain's CDR3 is CASSQHSVALKGGNYGYTF. Here the CDR3 DNA reads TGCGCCAGCAGTCAACACTCGGTCGCCCTAAAGGGCGGGAACTATGGCTACACCTTC.

The chain carries TRBV7-9 and TRBJ2-5; D is unclear. Gene TRBJ2-7 matches the end of the DNA better, so the J call may be wrong. The CDR3 is 11 residues long. The germline V gene encodes CDR1 SEHNR and CDR2 FQNEAQ (reference sequence). This chain's CDR3 is CASSLLVEQYF. CDR3 bases: TGTGCCAGCAGCTTATTGGTCGAGCAGTACTTC.

This clonotype was seen only a few times. The chain is built from TRBV7-8 and TRBJ2-1; 11 bases fit TRBD2. The J segment lost 7 bases and the V segment lost 3 bases, leaving 5 bases of the junction unmatched. Germline loops: CDR1 SGHVS, CDR2 FQNEAQ. CDR3 size: 15 residues. CDR3 protein: CASSFGTSGTNEQFF. CDR3 sequence (DNA): TGTGCCAGCAGCTTCGGGACTAGCGGTACGAATGAGCAGTTCTTC.

The genes are TRBV5-1 and TRBJ1-4, with 7 positions matching TRBD1. Germline V gene lookup returns CDR1 SGHRS and CDR2 YFSETQ. The CDR3 spans 14 residues. Trimming took 4 bases from V and 5 from J; bases not matched to a gene: 5. The CDR3 loop is CASSEGARNEKLFF. CDR3 DNA sequence: TGCGCCAGCAGCGAGGGGGCTCGCAATGAAAAACTGTTTTTT.

This sequence joins TRBV7-3 and TRBJ1-5; D may be TRBD1 (5 bases). This CDR3 is 15 amino acids long. Trimming removed 4 bases from V and 2 bases from J, with 12 bases in between. Per germline, CDR1 SGHTA and CDR2 FQGTGA. Here the CDR3 reads CASSSTVGGNQPQHF. Written as DNA, the CDR3 is TGTGCCAGCAGCTCAACAGTGGGGGGCAATCAGCCCCAGCATTTT. Filled out from reference TRBV7-3 and TRBJ1-5, the complete variable domain reads GAGVSQTPSNKVTEKGKYVELRCDPISGHTALYWYRQSLGQGPEFLIYFQGTGAADDSGLPNDRFFAVRPEGSVSTLKIQRTERGDSAVYLCASSSTVGGNQPQHFGDGTRLSIL.

This clonotype was seen a few times. A much larger clone is a single base away; this may be a read error. The CDR3 DNA follows: TGTGCCGGCAGCATAAGCCTCAATGAGCAGTTCTTC. As protein: CAGSISLNEQFF. The rearrangement joins TRBV7-3 to TRBJ2-1; D is unresolved. Germline V gene sequence: CDR1 SGHTA, CDR2 FQGTGA. The CDR3 is 12 residues long.

The CDR3, as DNA: TGTGCCAGCAGCTTAGTCCCTAGCGGGAGCGGTACAGATACGCAGTATTTT. Its translation is CASSLVPSGSGTDTQYF. This rearrangement joins TRBV7-2 to TRBJ2-3; 10 positions match TRBD2. With 1 base clipped from V and 3 bases from J, the junction kept 7 bases outside the gene matches. The CDR3 runs 17 residues. Per the germline V gene, CDR1 is SGHTA and CDR2 is FQGNSA.

This clonotype was detected a few times. J is TRBJ2-1 and V is TRBV5-5, with a possible D match to TRBD2 (6 bases). Germline values: CDR1 SGHKS, CDR2 YYEKEE (reference sequence). This CDR3 spans 13 amino acids. V was clipped by 4 bases and J by 3 bases, with 8 bases between them. CDR3 nucleotides: TGTGCCAGCAGCATGCGGGACTACAATGAGCAGTTCTTC. Translation: CASSMRDYNEQFF.

In its sample, this clonotype was seen a few times. V is TRBV12-3 or TRBV12-4 and J is TRBJ2-3; D remains ambiguous. The CDR3 runs 14 residues. Trimming took off 6 bases at V and 1 base at J, with 11 bases between the two ends. The CDR3 here is CASRAPGGTDTQYF. CDR3 DNA sequence: TGTGCCAGCAGAGCCCCGGGTGGCACAGATACGCAGTATTTT.

This clonotype was recorded a few times. The chain couples TRBV7-2 to TRBJ2-4, with unresolved D. Gene TRBJ2-5 matches the end of the DNA better, so the J call may be wrong. Germline V gene data show CDR1 as SGHTA and CDR2 as FQGNSA. CDR3 length equals 14 residues. Written as DNA, the CDR3 is TGTGCCAGCAGCTTTCAGGTCGGCCAAGAGACCCAGTACTTC. Its protein is CASSFQVGQETQYF.

The chain uses TRBV20-1 and TRBJ1-6; unclear D gene. V was cut by 5 bases and J by 2 bases, with 16 bases left in between. Germline V gives CDR1 DFQATT, CDR2 SNEGSKA (reference sequence). The CDR3 runs 16 residues. Here the CDR3 reads CSAPGEASPYNSPLHF. The CDR3 DNA reads as TGCAGTGCTCCTGGGGAGGCTAGCCCCTATAATTCACCCCTCCACTTT.

This rearrangement joins TRBV28 to TRBJ2-3; 14 nucleotides agree with TRBD2. With 4 bases clipped from V and 4 bases from J, the junction kept 7 bases outside the gene matches. The V gene's germline CDR1 is MDHEN and CDR2 SYDVKM. CDR3 length: 17 amino acids. As DNA, the CDR3 is TGTGCCAGCAGTTCCGGGACTAGCGGGAGTGCGGCAGATACGCAGTATTTT. Amino acid sequence: CASSSGTSGSAADTQYF.

The chain has TRBV5-1 and TRBJ2-1; a weak D match, TRBD1 (5 bases). The CDR3 is made up of 12 amino acids. The V gene's germline CDR1 is SGHRS and CDR2 YFSETQ. Between the trimmed V and J ends, which lost 0 bases and 15 bases, there was a span of 13 bases. This chain's CDR3 is CASSLEQENLFF. Here the CDR3 DNA reads TGCGCCAGCAGCTTGGAACAGGAGAACTTGTTCTTC.

The chain combines TRBV2 with TRBJ1-6; D not resolved. Between the trimmed V and J ends, which lost 5 bases and 6 bases, there was a span of 11 bases. Germline V gene sequence: CDR1 SNHLY, CDR2 FYNNEI. This CDR3 contains 14 residues. The CDR3 coding sequence is TGTGCCAGCAGTCCTCTTATTTCTAATTCACCCCTCCACTTT. Translating it yields CASSPLISNSPLHF.

The chain recombines TRBV6-5 with TRBJ2-2, with D maybe TRBD2 (6 bases). V was trimmed by 8 bases and J by 7 bases, leaving 17 bases between them. CDR3 length: 14 residues. Per germline, CDR1 MNHEY and CDR2 SVGAGI. CDR3 loop: CASGAAGTVGELFF. For the CDR3, the DNA is TGTGCCAGCGGAGCCGCCGGGACTGTCGGGGAGCTGTTTTTT.

V is TRBV28 and J is TRBJ2-4; no clear D. The assigned J gene may be wrong: the sequence end matches TRBJ2-5 better. Germline V gene data show CDR1 as MDHEN and CDR2 as SYDVKM. This CDR3 has 11 amino acids. CDR3: CASSTEETQYF. CDR3 DNA sequence: TGTGCCAGCAGTACAGAGGAGACCCAGTACTTC.

V and J are TRBV7-2 and TRBJ1-1; TRBD1 aligns across 7 bases. The germline CDR1 and CDR2 sequences are SGHTA and FQGNSA. The CDR3 sequence is 14 residues long. The trim removed 6 bases at V and 6 bases at J, leaving 10 bases unmatched. CDR3 protein: CASSTIQGGAEAFF. Written as DNA, the CDR3 is TGTGCCAGCAGTACAATCCAGGGGGGCGCTGAAGCTTTCTTT.